One sample yielded the 11 T cell receptor beta chains listed below, sequenced in a study of shared clonotypes between healthy human individuals. The method was immunoSEQ multiplex PCR; TCRdb's version includes in-frame clones alone and lacks a portion of them. The sample lists 2 million to 2.5 million clones; approximately 94% were seen once. Sample: naive CD4+ T cells sorted from blood. Sample subset: CD45RA+ positively selected. The receptors derive from a man younger than 35 in good health.

The rearrangement uses TRBV6-5 and TRBJ2-2; no firm D call. This CDR3 region has 15 residues. Per germline, CDR1 MNHEY and CDR2 SVGAGI. Trimming shortened V by 8 bases and J by 5 bases, and 18 bases separated the two germline ends. The CDR3 loop reads CASLDNLWGTGELFF. The CDR3 nucleotides are TGTGCCAGCTTGGATAATCTATGGGGAACCGGGGAGCTGTTTTTT.

V gene TRBV2 combines with J gene TRBJ2-5; no reliable D call. The CDR3 spans 13 residues. Trimming took 2 bases from V and 7 from J, leaving 11 bases between them. CDR1 SNHLY and CDR2 FYNNEI come from the germline V gene. The CDR3 reads CASSETGLGTQYF. CDR3 nucleotides: TGTGCCAGCAGTGAAACGGGCCTGGGGACCCAGTACTTC.

This rearrangement joins TRBV7-3 to TRBJ2-5, with D tentatively TRBD1 or TRBD2 (5 bases each). Germline values: CDR1 SGHTA, CDR2 FQGTGA. The CDR3 contains 16 residues. The ends were cut back, 1 base at V and 4 bases at J, with 16 bases in the middle. CDR3 protein: CASSLMGTGIGETQYF. CDR3 bases: TGTGCCAGCAGCTTAATGGGGACGGGGATTGGAGAGACCCAGTACTTC.

The chain joins TRBV6-1 to TRBJ1-6; maybe TRBD1 (6 bases). The CDR3 is 16 amino acids. Deletions cut 3 bases from V and 9 bases from J, with 18 bases between. Looked up from germline, CDR1 is MNHNS and CDR2 is SASEGT. The CDR3 coding sequence is TGTGCCAGCAGTGAGGTCGGGGGGGCCCTAAGTTCACCCCTCCACTTT. Residues: CASSEVGGALSSPLHF.

The chain links TRBV10-3 to TRBJ2-1; 12 nucleotides match TRBD1. V trimming: 3 bases; J trimming: 12 bases; junction bases outside the gene matches: 9. This CDR3 has 15 residues. Germline-derived CDR1 and CDR2 are ENHRY and SYGVKD. This CDR3 is CAISEWDRGLDGQFF. DNA for the CDR3: TGTGCCATCAGTGAATGGGACAGGGGGCTCGATGGGCAGTTCTTC.

This chain joins TRBV9 and TRBJ2-5, with D perhaps assigned TRBD1 or TRBD2 (5 bases each). Trimming took off 4 bases at V and 2 bases at J, with 18 bases between the two ends. Germline loops: CDR1 SGDLS, CDR2 YYNGEE. The CDR3 length is 16 residues. The CDR3 region is CASSPPRGGTQETQYF. CDR3 nucleotide sequence: TGTGCCAGCAGCCCCCCACGGGGCGGTACTCAAGAGACCCAGTACTTC.

The DNA for the CDR3 is TGTGCCAGCAGCTTAGCCTTGAACACCGGGGAGCTGTTTTTT. Residues: CASSLALNTGELFF. The chain uses TRBV5-6 and TRBJ2-2, with D uncertain. The CDR3 is made up of 14 amino acids. The V end was cut by 2 bases, the J end by 1 base, with 6 bases between. Germline V lookup: CDR1 SGHDT, CDR2 YYEEEE.

CDR3 region: CAISPTGQGGTEAFF. The CDR3 DNA reads as TGTGCCATCAGTCCTACGGGACAGGGGGGCACTGAAGCTTTCTTT. The J gene is TRBJ1-1, the V gene TRBV10-3, with 11 bases matching TRBD1. Trimming cost V 5 bases and J 4 bases; bases outside gene matches: 6. This CDR3 comprises 15 residues. Per the germline V gene, CDR1 is ENHRY and CDR2 is SYGVKD.

The genes are TRBV5-4 and TRBJ2-1; TRBD1 matches 7 bases. The germline V gene has CDR1 SGHNT and CDR2 YYREEE (reference sequence). V lost 3 bases and J lost 5; bases outside the gene matches: 5. The CDR3 runs 14 residues. CDR3 sequence reads: CASSSDRVHNEQFF. In DNA form, the CDR3 reads TGTGCCAGCAGCTCTGACAGGGTGCACAATGAGCAGTTCTTC.

The V call is TRBV5-4, the J call TRBJ2-3, with D perhaps TRBD2 (5 bases). The germline V gene has CDR1 SGHNT and CDR2 YYREEE (reference sequence). The CDR3 is made up of 12 amino acids. The V end lost 9 bases, the J end lost 3 bases, and 11 bases lay between the germline ends. Here the CDR3 DNA reads TGTGCCACTCGAGGGCTTACAGATACGCAGTATTTT. Its translation: CATRGLTDTQYF.

A word on this clone: Other DNA sequences from this sample encode an identical CDR3 as well. This chain's CDR3 is CASRLAGGPGDTQYF. Written as DNA, the CDR3 is TGCGCCAGCAGGCTAGCGGGAGGGCCGGGGGATACGCAGTATTTT. The chain carries TRBV5-1 and TRBJ2-3; TRBD2 agrees at 12 bases. The ends lost 5 bases at V and 6 bases at J; junction bases unmatched: 7. The germline gives CDR1 SGHRS, CDR2 YFSETQ. The CDR3 extends over 15 amino acids. Looking up the rest from reference TRBV5-1 and TRBJ2-3 gives the full variable domain: KAGVTQTPRYLIKTRGQQVTLSCSPISGHRSVSWYQQTPGQGLQFLFEYFSETQRNKGNFPGRFSGRQFSNSRSEMNVSTLELGDSALYLCASRLAGGPGDTQYFGPGTRLTVL.